Presented here are 2 T cell receptor beta chains from one specimen sequenced in a study of T cell repertoires in cytomegalovirus infection. These receptors have no identified antigens. TCRdb processed the reads anew with MiXCR; each CDR3 protein has one entry. Among some 480,000 distinct CDR3 sequences listed, around 35% were seen once. Sequenced material: cultured PBMCs, taken from culture after CMV antigen stimulation. Receptor source: a human donor in good health (CMV status not recorded). Some clones in this sample may be carry-over from other donors' samples.

The chain joins TRBV28 to TRBJ1-5; D gene uncertain. The CDR3 covers 11 residues. Trimming took off 6 bases at V and 9 bases at J, with 9 bases between the two ends. Per germline, CDR1 MDHEN and CDR2 SYDVKM. For the CDR3, the DNA is TGTGCCAGCAGAACCATTTGGCCCCAGCATTTT. It encodes CASRTIWPQHF.

The rearrangement joins TRBV7-6 to TRBJ2-1; a possible D gene is TRBD2 (6 bases). The germline CDR1 and CDR2 sequences are SGHVS and FNYEAQ. CDR3 length: 16 amino acids. The ends were cut back, 0 bases at V and 3 bases at J, with 12 bases in the middle. The CDR3 is CASSLAYGTVYNEQFF. The CDR3 nucleotides read TGTGCCAGCAGCTTAGCTTACGGGACTGTCTACAATGAGCAGTTCTTC.